Listed here is a single TCR beta chain. This sample was taken from a study of cytomegalovirus exposure and HLA in healthy donors. Germline V CDR1 and CDR2: SGHDN, FVKESK. This CDR3 has 15 residues. V gave up 0 bases and J gave up 11 bases, with 14 bases separating them. The repertoire was sequenced with immunoSEQ multiplex PCR; TCRdb's copy has only in-frame clones and lacks some. The data hold hundreds of thousands of clones, with just over 85% observed a single time. The sample taken for sequencing was PBMCs. The clonotype originates from a woman under 30 in good health and CMV-seronegative. V and J are TRBV14 and TRBJ1-6; the D gene is possibly TRBD1 (5 bases). DNA for the CDR3: TGTGCCAGCAGCCAAGATGGACAAGGGATTACACCCCTCCACTTT. It is translated as CASSQDGQGITPLHF.